A single T cell receptor (beta chain) is shown here with its context. Arm-PCR of CDR3 regions with iRepertoire HTBI primers generated TCR beta libraries. In TCRdb, the multiplex PCR reads were re-called with MiXCR into one record per CDR3 protein. This sample yields hundreds of thousands of distinct CDR3 sequences, of which about 15% are seen a single time; around 18% belongs to the top ten. The sample comes from a study of regulatory T cells in long-lasting Graves disease. The V gene end was trimmed by 1 base and the J gene end by 2 bases; junction bases not matched to a gene: 2. Germline V gene data show CDR1 as LGHDT and CDR2 as YNNKEL (reference sequence). The CDR3 runs to 16 residues. Time point in this sample: newly diagnosed GD, antithyroid drugs for less than 3 months. There was RNA extracted from PBMCs, and the TCR library was made from it. These data were also filed under a second study, of T cells in Graves' hyperthyroidism and ophthalmopathy. As reported in that work: Primed by the HTBI set, a first-round RT-PCR was run on the TCR CDR3.

The TCR comes from a woman aged 25 to 39 with Graves disease. The V gene is TRBV3-1, the J gene TRBJ2-3, with 11 bases matching TRBD2. Source: peripheral blood mononuclear cells (PBMCs), taken at new diagnosis, from a patient treated with antithyroid drugs. CDR3 in DNA: TGTGCCAGCAGCCAAGTAGCGGGAGGGGACACAGATACGCAGTATTTT. Its protein product is CASSQVAGGDTDTQYF.